These T cell receptor beta chains were read from a single sample in a study of regulatory T cells in long-lasting Graves disease. TCRdb recomputed calls from the multiplex PCR reads with MiXCR, one row per CDR3 protein. The sample lists 540,000 or so distinct CDR3 sequences, about 14% occurring once. This sample was also put to use in a study of T cells in Graves' hyperthyroidism and ophthalmopathy.

Sequencing was performed on peripheral blood mononuclear cells (PBMCs), taken at new diagnosis, from a patient treated with antithyroid drugs. Receptors were obtained from a man aged 25-45 years with Graves disease. CDR3s include the opening cysteine and the closing phenylalanine or tryptophan. A D gene is named only where the DNA matches it firmly. Clone sizes are given selectively: once, few, many, or a class where the clone is expanded.

CDR3 length: 15; clone size: few; V gene: TRBV5-1; D gene: TRBD1; J gene: TRBJ2-5; CDR3 protein: CASSSGDSRLETQYF; CDR3 DNA: TGCGCCAGCAGCTCAGGGGACAGCCGACTGGAGACCCAGTACTTC
CDR3 length: 15; clone size: few; V gene: TRBV7-9; D gene: TRBD1; J gene: TRBJ1-4; CDR3 protein: CASSSRTGINEKLFF; CDR3 DNA: TGTGCCAGCAGCTCACGGACAGGGATTAATGAAAAACTGTTTTTT
CDR3 length: 15; clone size: many; V gene: TRBV20-1; D gene: NA; J gene: TRBJ2-1; CDR3 protein: CSARDDASDYNEQFF; CDR3 DNA: TGCAGTGCTAGAGATGACGCTAGCGACTACAATGAGCAGTTCTTC
CDR3 length: 17; clone size: NA; V gene: TRBV5-1; D gene: TRBD1; J gene: TRBJ1-2; CDR3 protein: CASSSEGTENFNYGYTF; CDR3 DNA: TGCGCCAGCAGCTCGGAAGGGACAGAAAACTTTAACTATGGCTACACCTTC
CDR3 length: 16; clone size: NA; V gene: TRBV20-1; D gene: TRBD2; J gene: TRBJ2-7; CDR3 protein: CSAMGLAGGISYEQYF; CDR3 DNA: TGCAGTGCTATGGGACTAGCGGGAGGGATCTCCTACGAGCAGTACTTC
CDR3 length: 13; clone size: many; V gene: TRBV29-1; D gene: TRBD2; J gene: TRBJ2-5; CDR3 protein: CSGGGREWETQYF; CDR3 DNA: TGCAGCGGGGGGGGGAGAGAATGGGAGACCCAGTACTTC
CDR3 length: 15; clone size: NA; V gene: TRBV9; D gene: TRBD2; J gene: TRBJ2-3; CDR3 protein: CASSGTSGIADTQYF; CDR3 DNA: TGTGCCAGCAGCGGGACTAGCGGGATAGCAGATACGCAGTATTTT
CDR3 length: 17; clone size: many; V gene: TRBV7-3; D gene: TRBD1; J gene: TRBJ2-1; CDR3 protein: CASSTYRGNSPLNEQFF; CDR3 DNA: TGTGCCAGCAGCACCTACAGGGGCAACAGCCCCCTTAATGAGCAGTTCTTC
CDR3 length: 15; clone size: many; V gene: TRBV27; D gene: TRBD2; J gene: TRBJ2-1; CDR3 protein: CASSAGTSGYNEQFF; CDR3 DNA: TGCGCCAGCAGTGCGGGGACTAGCGGTTACAATGAGCAGTTCTTC
CDR3 length: 20; clone size: NA; V gene: TRBV7-2; D gene: TRBD2; J gene: TRBJ2-1; CDR3 protein: CASSHLLLGLAGGSYNEQFF; CDR3 DNA: TGTGCCAGCAGCCACCTACTCTTGGGACTAGCGGGAGGCTCCTACAATGAGCAGTTCTTC
CDR3 length: 13; clone size: many; V gene: TRBV19; D gene: NA; J gene: TRBJ1-1; CDR3 protein: CASMRFTNTEAFF; CDR3 DNA: TGTGCCAGTATGAGGTTCACGAACACTGAAGCTTTCTTT
CDR3 length: 12; clone size: many; V gene: TRBV7-9; D gene: NA; J gene: TRBJ2-7; CDR3 protein: CASSLEGGEQYF; CDR3 DNA: TGTGCCAGCAGCTTAGAAGGGGGCGAGCAGTACTTC
CDR3 length: 16; clone size: NA; V gene: TRBV28; D gene: TRBD2; J gene: TRBJ2-7; CDR3 protein: CASSSGLAGTNNEQYF; CDR3 DNA: TGTGCCAGCAGTTCAGGACTAGCGGGGACCAACAACGAGCAGTACTTC
CDR3 length: 13; clone size: NA; V gene: TRBV20-1; D gene: NA; J gene: TRBJ2-1; CDR3 protein: CSAALDTYNEQFF; CDR3 DNA: TGCAGTGCCGCGCTGGACACCTACAATGAGCAGTTCTTC
CDR3 length: 14; clone size: many; V gene: TRBV5-8; D gene: NA; J gene: TRBJ2-1; CDR3 protein: CASSFRGSYNEQFF; CDR3 DNA: TGTGCCAGCAGCTTCAGGGGTTCCTACAATGAGCAGTTCTTC
CDR3 length: 19; clone size: many; V gene: TRBV12-3/TRBV12-4; D gene: TRBD2; J gene: TRBJ2-1; CDR3 protein: CASRTTGTSGRAGRNEQFF; CDR3 DNA: TGTGCCAGCAGGACGACCGGGACTAGCGGGAGGGCGGGGAGGAATGAGCAGTTCTTC
CDR3 length: 14; clone size: NA; V gene: TRBV4-1; D gene: NA; J gene: TRBJ2-2; CDR3 protein: CASSRGRDTGELFF; CDR3 DNA: TGCGCCAGCAGCCGAGGGCGCGATACCGGGGAGCTGTTTTTT
CDR3 length: 12; clone size: NA; V gene: TRBV15; D gene: NA; J gene: TRBJ1-2; CDR3 protein: CATSRDGDGYTF; CDR3 DNA: TGTGCCACCAGCAGAGATGGTGATGGCTACACCTTC
CDR3 length: 13; clone size: few; V gene: TRBV6-1; D gene: NA; J gene: TRBJ1-2; CDR3 protein: CASSPDMSYGYTF; CDR3 DNA: TGTGCCAGCAGTCCTGACATGTCCTATGGCTACACCTTC
CDR3 length: 14; clone size: many; V gene: TRBV20-1; D gene: NA; J gene: TRBJ2-7; CDR3 protein: CSARVTGSSYEQYF; CDR3 DNA: TGCAGTGCTAGGGTTACTGGGAGCTCCTACGAGCAGTACTTC
CDR3 length: 13; clone size: many; V gene: TRBV29-1; D gene: NA; J gene: TRBJ1-2; CDR3 protein: CSALGTSNYGYTF; CDR3 DNA: TGCAGCGCGCTTGGGACATCCAACTATGGCTACACCTTC
CDR3 length: 17; clone size: NA; V gene: TRBV5-1; D gene: TRBD1; J gene: TRBJ2-7; CDR3 protein: CASSLTPRQGGTYEQYF; CDR3 DNA: TGCGCCAGCAGCCTAACCCCCAGACAGGGGGGCACCTACGAGCAGTACTTC
CDR3 length: 14; clone size: NA; V gene: TRBV12-3/TRBV12-4; D gene: NA; J gene: TRBJ2-3; CDR3 protein: CASSSPGAPDTQYF; CDR3 DNA: TGTGCCAGCTCTTCGCCGGGAGCCCCAGATACGCAGTATTTT
CDR3 length: 16; clone size: NA; V gene: TRBV7-9; D gene: TRBD2; J gene: TRBJ2-7; CDR3 protein: CASSLSGTSGGYEQYF; CDR3 DNA: TGTGCCAGCAGCTTATCGGGGACTAGCGGAGGTTACGAGCAGTACTTC
CDR3 length: 15; clone size: many; V gene: TRBV6-1; D gene: NA; J gene: TRBJ2-4; CDR3 protein: CASRVDSTQKNIQYF; CDR3 DNA: TGTGCCAGCAGGGTGGACAGCACCCAGAAAAACATTCAGTACTTC
CDR3 length: 13; clone size: many; V gene: TRBV20-1; D gene: TRBD1; J gene: TRBJ2-7; CDR3 protein: CSAPDRASYEQYF; CDR3 DNA: TGCAGTGCTCCCGACAGGGCCAGCTACGAGCAGTACTTC
CDR3 length: 15; clone size: NA; V gene: TRBV27; D gene: NA; J gene: TRBJ1-6; CDR3 protein: CASSPQTGLSSPLHF; CDR3 DNA: TGTGCCAGCAGTCCTCAAACAGGGTTAAGTTCACCCCTCCACTTT
CDR3 length: 13; clone size: many; V gene: TRBV12-3/TRBV12-4; D gene: NA; J gene: TRBJ1-1; CDR3 protein: CASAVGGVAEAFF; CDR3 DNA: TGTGCCAGCGCGGTGGGGGGCGTCGCTGAAGCTTTCTTT
CDR3 length: 15; clone size: NA; V gene: TRBV24-1; D gene: NA; J gene: TRBJ2-1; CDR3 protein: CATSDGVFDGNEQFF; CDR3 DNA: TGTGCCACCAGTGATGGGGTTTTCGACGGCAATGAGCAGTTCTTC